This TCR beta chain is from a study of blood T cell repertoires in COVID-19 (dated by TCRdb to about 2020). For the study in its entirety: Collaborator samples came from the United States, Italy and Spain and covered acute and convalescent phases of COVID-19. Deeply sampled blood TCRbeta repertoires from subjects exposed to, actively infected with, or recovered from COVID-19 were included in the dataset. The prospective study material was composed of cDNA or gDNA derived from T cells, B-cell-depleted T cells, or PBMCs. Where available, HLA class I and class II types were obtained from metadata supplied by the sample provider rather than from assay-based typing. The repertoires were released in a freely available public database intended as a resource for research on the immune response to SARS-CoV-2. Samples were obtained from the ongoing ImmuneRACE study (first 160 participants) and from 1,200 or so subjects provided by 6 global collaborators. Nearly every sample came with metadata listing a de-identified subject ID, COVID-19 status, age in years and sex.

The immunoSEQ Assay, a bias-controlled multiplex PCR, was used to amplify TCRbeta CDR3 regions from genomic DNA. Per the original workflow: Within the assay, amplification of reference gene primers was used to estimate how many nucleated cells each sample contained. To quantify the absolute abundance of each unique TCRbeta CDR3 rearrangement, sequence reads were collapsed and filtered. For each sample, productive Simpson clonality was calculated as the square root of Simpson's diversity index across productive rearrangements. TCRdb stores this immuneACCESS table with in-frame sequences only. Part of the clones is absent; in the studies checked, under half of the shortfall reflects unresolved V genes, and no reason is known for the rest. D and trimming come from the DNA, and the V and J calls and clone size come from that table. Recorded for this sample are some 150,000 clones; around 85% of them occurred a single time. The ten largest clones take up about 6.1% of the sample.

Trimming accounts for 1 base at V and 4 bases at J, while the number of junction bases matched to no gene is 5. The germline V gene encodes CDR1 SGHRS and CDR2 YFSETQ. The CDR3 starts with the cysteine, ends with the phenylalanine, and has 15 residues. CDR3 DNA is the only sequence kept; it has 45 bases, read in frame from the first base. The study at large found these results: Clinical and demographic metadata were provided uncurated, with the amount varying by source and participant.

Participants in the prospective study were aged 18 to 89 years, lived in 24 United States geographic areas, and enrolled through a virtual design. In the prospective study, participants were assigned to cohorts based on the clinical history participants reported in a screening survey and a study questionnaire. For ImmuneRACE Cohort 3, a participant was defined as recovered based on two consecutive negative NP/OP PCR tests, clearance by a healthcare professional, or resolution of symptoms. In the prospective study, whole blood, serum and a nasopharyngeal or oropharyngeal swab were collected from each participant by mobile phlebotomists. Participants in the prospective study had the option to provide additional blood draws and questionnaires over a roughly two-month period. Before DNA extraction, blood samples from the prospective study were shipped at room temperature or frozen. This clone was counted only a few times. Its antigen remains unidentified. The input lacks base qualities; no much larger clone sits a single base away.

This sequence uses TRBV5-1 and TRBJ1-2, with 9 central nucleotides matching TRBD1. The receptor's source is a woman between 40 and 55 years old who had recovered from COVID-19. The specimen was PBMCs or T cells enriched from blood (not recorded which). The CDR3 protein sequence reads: CASSLTGGVIYGYTF. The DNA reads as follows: TGCGCCAGCAGCTTGACAGGGGGCGTGATCTATGGCTACACCTTC.